The sequence of this T cell receptor beta chain was determined in a study of blood T cell repertoires in COVID-19. Study-wide background: COVID-19 samples, acute and convalescent, were from the United States, Italy and Spain.

Per germline, CDR1 SGHTA and CDR2 FQGTGA. Unmatched junction bases numbered 9, after V lost 5 bases and J lost 11 bases. CDR3 length: 14 residues. Per the original data handling: Researchers report that nucleated cell counts were estimated from reference gene primer amplification. This table comes from immunoSEQ multiplex PCR, and its TCRdb copy is limited to in-frame clones, with some not included. V and J calls plus clone size are reproduced from that table; the DNA served to infer D and trimming. The table includes roughly 100,000 clones, 87% detected once. Sequenced input: peripheral blood. The sequence was collected from a woman in her fifties or sixties with COVID-19, enrolled during active disease. The J gene is TRBJ1-6, the V gene TRBV7-3; 7 bases line up with TRBD1. DNA of the CDR3: TGTGCCAGCAGCGACGACAGGGAGAAGGCACCCCTCCACTTT. As protein: CASSDDREKAPLHF.